These 25 T cell receptor beta chains share one sample of origin, sequenced in a study of cytomegalovirus exposure and HLA in healthy donors. The PCR had 60 Vbeta and 13 Jbeta primers. Libraries were prepared by immunoSEQ multiplex PCR; TCRdb keeps only in-frame clonotypes and omits some of them. The sample has roughly 100,000 clones; roughly 15% are singletons. Sequencing was performed on PBMCs. These receptors originate from a female donor in good health and CMV-seronegative.

This clone has a handful of counts. The chain uses TRBV5-1 and TRBJ2-3; 9 nucleotides agree with TRBD1. Unmatched junction bases numbered 2, after V lost 0 bases and J lost 3 bases. The CDR3 loop spans 15 amino acids. CDR1 and CDR2 (germline): SGHRS, YFSETQ. The CDR3 sequence is CASSLGDRVTDTQYF. The CDR3 DNA sequence: TGCGCCAGCAGCTTGGGGGACAGGGTAACAGATACGCAGTATTTT.

The chain recombines TRBV27 with TRBJ2-3, with 7 bases fitting TRBD2. This CDR3 spans 17 amino acids. Germline CDR1 is MNHEY and CDR2 is SMNVEV (reference sequence). With 5 bases clipped from V and 0 bases from J, the junction kept 11 bases outside the gene matches. The CDR3 nucleotides read TGTGCCAGCAGTCCCCTCGGCGAGCGGGGTAGCACAGATACGCAGTATTTT. The encoded protein is CASSPLGERGSTDTQYF.

This chain connects TRBV7-9 to TRBJ1-5; D ambiguous. The V end was cut by 5 bases, the J end by 2 bases, with 7 bases between. This CDR3 contains 13 residues. Germline-derived CDR1 and CDR2 are SEHNR and FQNEAQ (reference sequence). CDR3 sequence: CASSPQGNQPQHF. Written as DNA, the CDR3 is TGTGCCAGCAGCCCGCAGGGCAATCAGCCCCAGCATTTT.

This clone occurred a few times. The chain links TRBV27 to TRBJ1-2; 7 nucleotides match TRBD1. Trimming removed 0 bases from V and 4 bases from J; junction bases left unmatched: 2. The CDR3 covers 14 residues. Germline values: CDR1 MNHEY, CDR2 SMNVEV (reference sequence). The CDR3 DNA sequence: TGTGCCAGCAGTTTATCAGGACAGGTCTATGGCTACACCTTC. Translated, it gives CASSLSGQVYGYTF.

A few counts support this clone. The chain joins TRBV27 to TRBJ2-3, with 9 bases identical to TRBD2. This CDR3 comprises 14 residues. Germline V gives CDR1 MNHEY, CDR2 SMNVEV (reference sequence). Unmatched junction bases numbered 8, after V lost 5 bases and J lost 8 bases. Written as DNA, the CDR3 is TGTGCCAGCAGTGAAGCGGGGGGCCCCACTACGCAGTATTTT. Its translation is CASSEAGGPTTQYF.

This clone has a handful of counts. The chain joins TRBV27 to TRBJ1-1; 8 positions agree with TRBD1. Germline CDR1 is MNHEY and CDR2 is SMNVEV (reference sequence). This CDR3 has 14 amino acids. V was pared by 5 bases and J by 1 base, with 3 bases of the junction left unmatched. CDR3 sequence: CASSPTGGNTEAFF. The CDR3 bases are TGTGCCAGCAGTCCAACAGGGGGGAACACTGAAGCTTTCTTT.

The J gene is TRBJ1-5, the V gene TRBV5-6, with 8 bases identical to TRBD1. Trimming at V came to 2 bases and at J to 0 bases, leaving 4 bases not matched to a gene. The CDR3 length is 16 residues. Germline CDR1 is SGHDT and CDR2 is YYEEEE. Here the CDR3 reads CASSFRQGRSNQPQHF. In nucleotides, the CDR3 is TGTGCCAGCAGCTTCCGACAGGGGCGTAGCAATCAGCCCCAGCATTTT.

This clone was counted between two and nine times. J is TRBJ2-1 and V is TRBV10-3; 14 nucleotides align to TRBD2. V lost 7 bases to trimming and J lost 5 bases; unmatched junction nucleotides: 7. The CDR3 has 16 residues. Germline CDR1 reads ENHRY; CDR2 reads SYGVKD. The CDR3 loop is CAITRLAGGGDNEQFF. The CDR3 DNA is TGTGCCATCACCAGACTAGCGGGAGGGGGGGACAATGAGCAGTTCTTC.

The chain employs TRBV9 and TRBJ1-4; 9 positions match TRBD1. Germline V gives CDR1 SGDLS, CDR2 YYNGEE. The CDR3 covers 12 residues. The J segment lost 13 bases and the V segment lost 4 bases, leaving 5 bases of the junction unmatched. CDR3 sequence (DNA): TGTGCCAGCAGCTCTCCGGGACAGGGACTGTTTTTT. This codes for CASSSPGQGLFF.

This clone occurred a few times. The genes are TRBV7-9 and TRBJ1-1; D is perhaps TRBD1 (6 bases). Germline CDR1 reads SEHNR; CDR2 reads FQNEAQ (reference sequence). Trimming took off 2 bases at V and 6 bases at J, with 10 bases between the two ends. This CDR3 is 13 amino acids long. The CDR3 nucleotides read TGTGCCAGCAGCTTAAGGGGGAGTGCTGAAGCTTTCTTT. Amino acid sequence: CASSLRGSAEAFF.

This chain joins TRBV7-4 and TRBJ1-5; D is ambiguous. CDR1 is SGHVT and CDR2 is SQSDAQ in the germline V gene. V was shortened by 2 bases and J by 5 bases, with 10 bases between the two germline ends. This CDR3 spans 14 amino acids. The CDR3 nucleotides are TGTGCCAGCAGCTTATTTCAGGCCGATCAGCCCCAGCATTTT. Translation: CASSLFQADQPQHF.

This clone was observed a handful of times. V is TRBV4-3 and J is TRBJ1-3, with D perhaps TRBD1 (5 bases). This CDR3 spans 15 amino acids. Trimming stripped 3 bases from V and 1 base from J, with 10 bases between. CDR1 is LGHNA, CDR2 YSLEER, per germline. The CDR3 sequence: CASSQGSGSGNTIYF. CDR3 DNA: TGCGCCAGCAGCCAGGGGTCAGGGTCTGGAAACACCATATATTTT.

This clone was observed many times. The chain carries TRBV7-9 and TRBJ1-1, with a tentative D call TRBD1 (5 bases). In germline, CDR1 is SEHNR, CDR2 FQNEAQ (reference sequence). V was trimmed by 3 bases and J by 0 bases, leaving 14 bases between them. The CDR3 length is 16 residues. CDR3 sequence reads: CASSFGGDSVNTEAFF. DNA of the CDR3: TGTGCCAGCAGCTTCGGGGGGGACTCCGTGAACACTGAAGCTTTCTTT.

The sample holds a few counts of this clone. The CDR3 sequence: CASSTDSTTEAFF. In DNA, the CDR3 is TGTGCCAGCAGCACGGACAGTACCACTGAAGCTTTCTTT. The rearrangement uses TRBV11-3 and TRBJ1-1; D may be TRBD1 (6 bases). CDR3 size: 13 residues. V shed 5 bases and J shed 4 bases, with 11 bases lying between them. The V gene's germline CDR1 is SGHNT and CDR2 YENEEA.

This chain joins TRBV9 and TRBJ2-1; 16 bases are a match to TRBD2. The CDR3 runs 19 residues. V dropped 3 bases and J dropped 8; count of bases not matched to a gene: 14. CDR1 SGDLS and CDR2 YYNGEE come from the germline V gene. CDR3 DNA sequence: TGTGCCAGCAGCGCCGCCGGGACTAGCGGGAGGGCCAGAAACTATGAGCAGTTCTTC. It specifies CASSAAGTSGRARNYEQFF.

Only a few counts were recorded for this clone. This chain connects TRBV7-9 to TRBJ2-7, with D possibly being TRBD1 (5 bases). The V and J ends lost 5 bases and 2 bases respectively, with 13 bases between them. This CDR3 has 14 amino acids. Germline CDR1 and CDR2: SEHNR and FQNEAQ (reference sequence). Here the CDR3 DNA reads TGTGCCAGCAGCGACGTCAGGGCTACCTACGAGCAGTACTTC. It encodes CASSDVRATYEQYF.

There are a few counts of this clone. The chain has TRBV27 and TRBJ1-5; D gene ambiguous. The V and J ends lost 6 bases and 0 bases respectively, with 12 bases between them. The CDR3 is 15 residues long. Germline V gives CDR1 MNHEY, CDR2 SMNVEV (reference sequence). DNA for the CDR3: TGTGCCAGCAGCCGTGGCAGCGATAGCAATCAGCCCCAGCATTTT. Translated, it gives CASSRGSDSNQPQHF.

The rearrangement links TRBV2 to TRBJ1-5; 7 nucleotides line up with TRBD1. The V segment lost 6 bases and the J segment 4 bases; nucleotides outside the gene matches: 9. CDR1 is SNHLY and CDR2 is FYNNEI in the germline V gene. The CDR3 consists of 15 residues. CDR3 sequence reads: CASRETGPINQPQHF. DNA for the CDR3: TGTGCCAGCAGGGAGACAGGGCCCATAAATCAGCCCCAGCATTTT. Combining the CDR3 with reference TRBV2 and TRBJ1-5 gives the whole variable domain EPEVTQTPSHQVTQMGQEVILRCVPISNHLYFYWYRQILGQKVEFLVSFYNNEISEKSEIFDDQFSVERPDGSNFTLKIRSTKLEDSAMYFCASRETGPINQPQHFGDGTRLSIL.

V and J are TRBV7-9 and TRBJ2-7; maybe TRBD2 (6 bases). The CDR3 loop spans 13 amino acids. Between the trimmed V and J ends, which lost 4 bases and 4 bases, there was a span of 11 bases. Germline V gene lookup returns CDR1 SEHNR and CDR2 FQNEAQ (reference sequence). CDR3 coding DNA: TGTGCCAGCAGCTACCGCGGGGAATACGAGCAGTACTTC. Translating it yields CASSYRGEYEQYF.

This clone appeared a few times. The V gene is TRBV4-1, the J gene TRBJ1-5; 7 positions agree with TRBD1. V trimming: 1 base; J trimming: 6 bases; junction bases outside the gene matches: 15. The CDR3 totals 18 residues. Germline V gene data show CDR1 as MGHRA and CDR2 as YSYEKL. The CDR3 sequence: CASSQVPFRQGVGQPQHF. CDR3 sequence (DNA): TGCGCCAGCAGCCAAGTCCCCTTTCGCCAGGGGGTAGGTCAGCCCCAGCATTTT.

This clone was seen only a few times. The gene calls are TRBV2 and TRBJ1-4; 9 bases are a match to TRBD1. Germline lookup yields CDR1 SNHLY and CDR2 FYNNEI. Trimming at V came to 1 base and at J to 9 bases, leaving 0 bases not matched to a gene. The CDR3 loop spans 13 amino acids. The CDR3 loop is CASSEDRGQKLFF. The CDR3 nucleotides read TGTGCCAGCAGTGAAGACAGGGGGCAAAAACTGTTTTTT.

This clone was counted a few times. This rearrangement joins TRBV5-6 to TRBJ1-1, with unresolved D. V shed 0 bases and J shed 6 bases, with 9 bases lying between them. The CDR3 loop spans 13 amino acids. Per germline, CDR1 SGHDT and CDR2 YYEEEE. In DNA form, the CDR3 reads TGTGCCAGCAGCTTGGGACAATGGGCTGAAGCTTTCTTT. This codes for CASSLGQWAEAFF.

The table lists this clone with a few counts. The rearrangement uses TRBV30 and TRBJ1-2; TRBD1 agrees at 9 bases. The CDR3 runs 13 residues. CDR1 and CDR2 (germline): GTSNPN, SVGIG (reference sequence). V trimming: 5 bases; J trimming: 7 bases; junction bases outside the gene matches: 8. In DNA, the CDR3 is TGTGCCTGGGCCACACAGGGGGCAGGTGGCTACACCTTC. It encodes CAWATQGAGGYTF. Full variable domain (remainder filled in from reference TRBV30 and TRBJ1-2): SQTIHQWPATLVQPVGSPLSLECTVEGTSNPNLYWYRQAAGRGLQLLFYSVGIGQISSEVPQNLSASRPQDRQFILSSKKLLLSDSGFYLCAWATQGAGGYTFGSGTRLTVV.

V usage is TRBV30 and J usage is TRBJ2-7; TRBD2 aligns across 8 bases. CDR1 and CDR2 from the germline V gene are GTSNPN and SVGIG (reference sequence). The V gene end was trimmed by 1 base and the J gene end by 5 bases; junction bases not matched to a gene: 7. This CDR3 is built from 14 residues. The CDR3 reads CAWSGGSGVNEQYF. CDR3 coding DNA: TGTGCCTGGAGTGGGGGTAGCGGGGTCAACGAGCAGTACTTC.

The CDR3 DNA is TGTGCCAGCAGGGACTCGGGGTATAGCAATCAGCCCCAGCATTTT. Encoded protein: CASRDSGYSNQPQHF. The chain links TRBV6-1 to TRBJ1-5; D uncertain. The CDR3 extends over 15 amino acids. Trimming shortened V by 6 bases and J by 0 bases, and 12 bases separated the two germline ends. Germline V CDR1 and CDR2: MNHNS, SASEGT.